This T cell receptor (beta chain) is from a study of glioma-infiltrating T cells. Study conclusions and caveats: Tissue and blood shared very few CDR3 sequences. Non-neoplastic patients had below-expected tissue-blood divergence, while all gliomas exceeded expectation.

The iRepertoire nested amplicon-rescue multiplex PCR amplified TCR alpha and beta CDR3s from RNA. For one-step reverse transcription and amplification, about 85-400 ng of tissue mRNA or PBMC total RNA was used. Using its own MiXCR run on the multiplex PCR reads, TCRdb lists one record per CDR3 protein. Among some 180,000 distinct CDR3 sequences listed, 32% were seen once. On this clonotype itself: The antigen is not known.

The CDR3 has 16 amino acids. The V segment lost 10 bases and the J segment 6 bases; nucleotides outside the gene matches: 14. Germline V gene sequence: CDR1 MRHNA, CDR2 SNTAGT. The rearrangement links TRBV6-4 to TRBJ2-3; 12 nucleotides match TRBD2. The material sequenced was glioma tissue, nonneoplastic brain tissue, or PBMCs (not recorded which). The receptor's source is a human donor with low-grade glioma or glioblastoma, undergoing nonglioma brain surgery, or in good health (not recorded which). CDR3 bases: TGTGCCATGCTTTTCAGACTAGCGGGAGTACTTGATACGCAGTATTTT. This codes for CAMLFRLAGVLDTQYF.